This paragraph reports one T cell receptor (beta chain). Its antigen is not known. CD45RO-CCR7+CD27+CD95- was the phenotype of naive CD8+ T cells. The data are from a study of CXCR3-negative and CXCR3-positive naive CD8 T cells. Study results and limitations: For memory CD8+ cells diversity was much lower, but both naive subsets had comparably high diversity. Expression of CXCR3 was partially reduced after cryopreservation, and fresh PBMCs were used in most assays.

5' RACE that incorporated UMI labels was used to prepare the TRB cDNA libraries. TCRdb reprocessed the 5' RACE reads; each CDR3 protein has one entry and no DNA is given. This listing includes over 8,000 distinct CDR3 sequences. The sample taken for sequencing was naive CXCR3- CD8+ T cells from blood. The subset was: CD45RO-CCR7+CD27+CD95- naive CD8+ T cells lacking CXCR3 (TNR3-). This clonotype was sampled from a human donor in good health. Some clones in this sample may be carry-over from other donors' samples.

CDR3 amino acids: CASSDEADYEQYF. This chain links TRBV6-1 with TRBJ2-7. The CDR3 has 13 residues. Germline V gives CDR1 MNHNS, CDR2 SASEGT.